These 10 T cell receptor beta chains originate from one sample sequenced in a study of T-cell memory formation after mild COVID-19. Using its own MiXCR run on the 5' RACE reads, TCRdb lists one record per CDR3 protein. The table shows 560,000 or so distinct CDR3 sequences, with approximately 15% occurring only once. Material: PBMCs or a T cell subset sorted from them (not recorded which). The receptors were sampled from an adult woman who had mild COVID-19 (a few samples of this study predate the infection). Cell type and time point are not known.

This clonotype appeared a few times. The chain has TRBV24-1 and TRBJ2-5; D might be TRBD2 (5 bases). CDR1 is KGHDR and CDR2 is SFDVKD in the germline V gene. The CDR3 is made up of 14 amino acids. Between the trimmed V and J ends, which lost 1 base and 4 bases, there was a span of 9 bases. The CDR3 protein is CATSDFAEGETQYF. The CDR3, as DNA: TGTGCCACCAGTGATTTTGCTGAGGGAGAGACCCAGTACTTC.

This sequence joins TRBV4-2 and TRBJ2-7; TRBD1 is a possible D gene (6 bases). Germline V gene lookup returns CDR1 LGHNA and CDR2 YNFKEQ. V dropped 0 bases and J dropped 0 bases, with 6 bases sitting between them. The CDR3 is made up of 14 amino acids. In DNA form, the CDR3 reads TGTGCCAGCAGCCAAGAGGACAGCTCCTACGAGCAGTACTTC. Its protein is CASSQEDSSYEQYF.

This clonotype occurred many times. CDR3 region: CASSLFGGDRAVYEQYF. CDR3 coding DNA: TGCGCCAGCAGCTTGTTCGGAGGGGACAGAGCGGTCTACGAGCAGTACTTC. J is TRBJ2-7 and V is TRBV5-1; D might be TRBD1 (7 bases). Germline CDR1 is SGHRS and CDR2 is YFSETQ. Trimming stripped 1 base from V and 3 bases from J, with 20 bases between. The CDR3 covers 17 residues.

This clonotype was recorded a few times. The chain recombines TRBV5-1 with TRBJ2-1, with D possibly matching TRBD1 (6 bases). Trimming cost V 3 bases and J 10 bases, with 14 bases left between them. There are 13 residues in the CDR3. Germline lookup yields CDR1 SGHRS and CDR2 YFSETQ. The CDR3 loop is CASSWGPGGEQFF. DNA of the CDR3: TGCGCCAGCAGCTGGGGGCCTGGGGGAGAGCAGTTCTTC.

This clonotype came up a few times. V is TRBV19 and J is TRBJ1-2; D is unresolved. The CDR3 contains 12 residues. Trimming took 4 bases from V and 4 from J, leaving 7 bases between them. Germline CDR1 reads LNHDA; CDR2 reads SQIVND (reference sequence). The CDR3 sequence: CASSKSGYGYTF. As DNA, the CDR3 is TGTGCCAGTAGTAAATCGGGCTATGGCTACACCTTC.

This clonotype was observed a handful of times. The V call is TRBV12-3 or TRBV12-4, the J call TRBJ1-5; 9 bases are shared with TRBD1. The length of the CDR3 is 15 residues. After removal of 6 bases from V and 1 base from J, the junction contained 4 bases not matched to a gene. CDR3 DNA sequence: TGTGCCAGCAGAACCGGGACAGGGAGCAATCAGCCCCAGCATTTT. It encodes CASRTGTGSNQPQHF.

In this sample, this clonotype turned up a few times. The rearrangement uses TRBV18 and TRBJ2-7, with D possibly called TRBD1 or TRBD2 (5 bases each). This CDR3 contains 16 residues. Germline V gene lookup returns CDR1 KGHSH and CDR2 LQKENI. V lost 3 bases and J lost 3, with 18 bases in between. The CDR3 bases are TGTGCCAGCTCACCTACTAGGGGTGTCAATGGCTACGAGCAGTACTTC. This translates into CASSPTRGVNGYEQYF.

This clonotype was counted only a few times. The chain joins TRBV18 to TRBJ2-7; no clear D gene. The germline gives CDR1 KGHSH, CDR2 LQKENI. This CDR3 region has 14 residues. With 1 base removed from V and 5 bases from J, the gap between germline ends came to 12 bases. This chain's CDR3 is CASSPLAGQHEQYF. The CDR3 DNA follows: TGTGCCAGCTCACCACTGGCAGGTCAGCACGAGCAGTACTTC. Based on the CDR3 plus reference TRBV18 and TRBJ2-7, the full variable domain is NAGVMQNPRHLVRRRGQEARLRCSPMKGHSHVYWYRQLPEEGLKFMVYLQKENIIDESGMPKERFSAEFPKEGPSILRIQQVVRGDSAAYFCASSPLAGQHEQYFGPGTRLTVT.

The chain carries TRBV20-1 and TRBJ1-2, with TRBD1 matching 7 bases. The CDR3 is 13 amino acids. Trimming cost V 3 bases and J 5 bases; bases outside gene matches: 6. Germline V gene sequence: CDR1 DFQATT, CDR2 SNEGSKA (reference sequence). CDR3 coding DNA: TGCAGTGCTAGGGAACAGGGGAAGTATGGCTACACCTTC. It encodes CSAREQGKYGYTF.

The chain has TRBV6-6 and TRBJ1-1; D unresolved. Germline lookup yields CDR1 MNHNY and CDR2 SVGAGI (reference sequence). This CDR3 is built from 12 residues. With 6 bases removed from V and 1 base from J, the gap between germline ends came to 6 bases. The CDR3 sequence is CASRLRNTEAFF. Here the CDR3 DNA reads TGTGCCAGCAGGCTCCGGAACACTGAAGCTTTCTTT.